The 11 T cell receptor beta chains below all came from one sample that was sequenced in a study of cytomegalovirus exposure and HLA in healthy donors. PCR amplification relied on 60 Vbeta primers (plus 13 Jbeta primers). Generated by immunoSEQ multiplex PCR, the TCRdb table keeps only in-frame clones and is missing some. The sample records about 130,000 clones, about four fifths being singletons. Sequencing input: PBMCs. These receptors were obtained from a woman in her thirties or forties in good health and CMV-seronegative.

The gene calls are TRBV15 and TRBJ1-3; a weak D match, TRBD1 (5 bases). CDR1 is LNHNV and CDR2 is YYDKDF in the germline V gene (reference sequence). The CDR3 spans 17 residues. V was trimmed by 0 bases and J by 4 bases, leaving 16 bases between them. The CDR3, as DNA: TGTGCCACCAGCAGAGAAAGGGTAGGGGCTGGAGGAAACACCATATATTTT. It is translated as CATSRERVGAGGNTIYF. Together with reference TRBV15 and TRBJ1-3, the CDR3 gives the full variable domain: DAMVIQNPRYQVTQFGKPVTLSCSQTLNHNVMYWYQQKSSQAPKLLFHYYDKDFNNEADTPDNFQSRRPNTSFCFLDIRSPGLGDTAMYLCATSRERVGAGGNTIYFGEGSWLTVV.

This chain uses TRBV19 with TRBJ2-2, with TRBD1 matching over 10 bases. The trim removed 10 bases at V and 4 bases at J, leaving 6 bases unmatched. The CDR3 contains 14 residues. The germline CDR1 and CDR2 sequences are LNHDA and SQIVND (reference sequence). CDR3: CATRQGASTGELFF. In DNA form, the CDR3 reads TGTGCCACCCGACAGGGGGCTAGCACCGGGGAGCTGTTTTTT.

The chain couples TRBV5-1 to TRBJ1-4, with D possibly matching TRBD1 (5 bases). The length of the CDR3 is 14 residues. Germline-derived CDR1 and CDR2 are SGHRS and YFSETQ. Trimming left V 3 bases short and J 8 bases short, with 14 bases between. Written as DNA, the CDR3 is TGCGCCAGCAGCTGGGACCCCGGGAGGGAAAAACTGTTTTTT. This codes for CASSWDPGREKLFF.

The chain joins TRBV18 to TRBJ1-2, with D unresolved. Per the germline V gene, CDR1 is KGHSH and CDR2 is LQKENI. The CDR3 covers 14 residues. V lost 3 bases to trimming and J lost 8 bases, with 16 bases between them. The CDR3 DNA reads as TGTGCCAGCTCACCGGAACAGAGCTCTGGAGGCTACACCTTC. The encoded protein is CASSPEQSSGGYTF. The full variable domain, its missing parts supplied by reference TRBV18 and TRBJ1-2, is NAGVMQNPRHLVRRRGQEARLRCSPMKGHSHVYWYRQLPEEGLKFMVYLQKENIIDESGMPKERFSAEFPKEGPSILRIQQVVRGDSAAYFCASSPEQSSGGYTFGSGTRLTVV.

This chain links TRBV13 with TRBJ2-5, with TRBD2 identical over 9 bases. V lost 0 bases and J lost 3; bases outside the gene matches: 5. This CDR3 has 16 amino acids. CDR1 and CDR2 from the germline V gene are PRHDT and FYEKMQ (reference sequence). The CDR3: CASSLGAGGPEETQYF. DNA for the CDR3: TGTGCCAGCAGCTTAGGAGCGGGGGGTCCGGAAGAGACCCAGTACTTC.

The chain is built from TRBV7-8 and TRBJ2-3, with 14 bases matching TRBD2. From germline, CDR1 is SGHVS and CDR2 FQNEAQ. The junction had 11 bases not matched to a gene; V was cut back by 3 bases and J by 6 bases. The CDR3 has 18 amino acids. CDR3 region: CASSLVRLAGGPGDTQYF. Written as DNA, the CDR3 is TGTGCCAGCAGCTTGGTTAGACTAGCGGGAGGGCCTGGGGATACGCAGTATTTT. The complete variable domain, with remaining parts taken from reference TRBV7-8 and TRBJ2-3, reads GAGVSQSPRYKVAKRGQDVALRCDPISGHVSLFWYQQALGQGPEFLTYFQNEAQLDKSGLPSDRFFAERPEGSVSTLKIQRTQQEDSAVYLCASSLVRLAGGPGDTQYFGPGTRLTVL.

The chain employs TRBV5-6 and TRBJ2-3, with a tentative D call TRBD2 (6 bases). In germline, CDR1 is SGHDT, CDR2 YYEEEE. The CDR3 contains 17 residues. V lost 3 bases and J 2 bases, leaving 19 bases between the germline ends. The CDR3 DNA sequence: TGTGCCAGCAGCTACTCAGGGACTTTGGGGTTCACAGATACGCAGTATTTT. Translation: CASSYSGTLGFTDTQYF.

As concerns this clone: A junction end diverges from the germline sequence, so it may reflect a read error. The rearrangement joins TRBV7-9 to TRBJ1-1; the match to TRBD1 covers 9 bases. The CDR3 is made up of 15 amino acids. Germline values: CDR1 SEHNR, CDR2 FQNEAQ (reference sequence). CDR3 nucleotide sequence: TGTTCCAGCAGCTTGGGGGGGACAGGGCGCTCTGAGGCTTTCTTT. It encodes CSSSLGGTGRSEAFF.

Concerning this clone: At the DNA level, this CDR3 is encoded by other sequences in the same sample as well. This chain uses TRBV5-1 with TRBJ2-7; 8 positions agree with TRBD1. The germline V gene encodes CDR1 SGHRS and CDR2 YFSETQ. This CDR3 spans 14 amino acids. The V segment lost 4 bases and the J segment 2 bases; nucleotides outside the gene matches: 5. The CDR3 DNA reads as TGCGCCAGCAGCCCCGGACAGGGCGCCTACGAGCAGTACTTC. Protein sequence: CASSPGQGAYEQYF. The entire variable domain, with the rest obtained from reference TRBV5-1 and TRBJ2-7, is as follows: KAGVTQTPRYLIKTRGQQVTLSCSPISGHRSVSWYQQTPGQGLQFLFEYFSETQRNKGNFPGRFSGRQFSNSRSEMNVSTLELGDSALYLCASSPGQGAYEQYFGPGTRLTVT.

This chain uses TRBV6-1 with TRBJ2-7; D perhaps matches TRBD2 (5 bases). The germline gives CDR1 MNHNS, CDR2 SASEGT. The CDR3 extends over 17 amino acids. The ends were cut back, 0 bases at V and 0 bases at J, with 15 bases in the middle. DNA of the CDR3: TGTGCCAGCAGTGAAGCCCCCTATAAGCGGAGCTCCTACGAGCAGTACTTC. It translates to CASSEAPYKRSSYEQYF.

In DNA, the CDR3 is TGTGCCAGCAGCCTATCTCTCACAGGGATCGGAAACACCATATATTTT. Amino acids: CASSLSLTGIGNTIYF. The V call is TRBV7-9, the J call TRBJ1-3; D is possibly TRBD1 (6 bases). Germline lookup yields CDR1 SEHNR and CDR2 FQNEAQ (reference sequence). V lost 5 bases and J 4 bases, leaving 18 bases between the germline ends. This CDR3 is 16 amino acids long.